This T cell receptor beta chain was captured by sequencing in a study of T cells in tuberculosis. The protocol was immunoSEQ multiplex PCR, while the TCRdb copy is restricted to in-frame clones and leaves out a portion. The sample lists 88,000 or so clones; approximately 91% were seen once. After thawing and overnight rest, PBMC were stained with GMM-loaded CD1B tetramer, viability dye and anti-CD3 for sorting. C32 glucose monomycolate from Rhodococcus equi was loaded onto the CD1B tetramers. CD14-expressing monocytes were removed from PBMC before cryopreservation and sorting. About 100,000 tetramer-negative cells were sorted from each donor. The CDR3 covers 14 residues. Germline V gene sequence: CDR1 MDHEN, CDR2 SYDVKM. Trimming left V 1 base short and J 1 base short, with 5 bases between.

This TCR came from an adult woman with latent tuberculosis. The sequenced sample was CD1b-GMM tetramer-negative cells sorted from PBMCs. The chain links TRBV28 to TRBJ1-5; the D is unclear. The CDR3, as DNA: TGTGCCAGCAGTTTATATGTAAGCAATCAGCCCCAGCATTTT. Translation gives CASSLYVSNQPQHF.